A single sample gave rise to the 19 T cell receptor beta chains below, sequenced in a study of beta chain features in type 1 diabetes. Sequencing targeted expressed TCRB transcripts, as all isolated RNA had been reverse transcribed. Generated by immunoSEQ multiplex PCR, the TCRdb table keeps only in-frame clones and is missing some. The table has under 500,000 clones, about 32% seen once. Material: naive CD4+ T cells from blood. These receptors all stem from a man younger than 35 in good health.

In its sample, this clone was seen a few times. The V and J genes are TRBV29-1 and TRBJ1-1, with 10 positions matching TRBD1. The trim removed 7 bases at V and 5 bases at J, leaving 4 bases unmatched. The CDR3 extends over 12 amino acids. Germline loops: CDR1 SQVTM, CDR2 ANQGSEA. In nucleotides, the CDR3 is TGCAGCGCCGGGACAGGGGTGACTGAAGCTTTCTTT. Protein sequence: CSAGTGVTEAFF.

V is TRBV9 and J is TRBJ2-6; D is undetermined. Trimming took 9 bases from V and 1 from J, leaving 17 bases between them. Germline assignment: CDR1 SGDLS and CDR2 YYNGEE. CDR3 size: 16 residues. The CDR3 reads CATAPTVGSGANVLTF. The CDR3 DNA is TGTGCCACCGCTCCAACAGTAGGGTCTGGGGCCAACGTCCTGACTTTC.

This clone was seen a few times. The J gene is TRBJ1-4, the V gene TRBV7-9; D gene uncertain. V was cut by 3 bases and J by 8 bases, with 7 bases left in between. The CDR3 spans 12 residues. CDR1 is SEHNR, CDR2 FQNEAQ, per germline (reference sequence). The DNA of the CDR3 is TGTGCCAGCAGCTTCCGGTGGGAAAAACTGTTTTTT. It codes for CASSFRWEKLFF.

Concerning this clone itself: Additional DNA sequences in this sample encode the identical CDR3. The rearrangement uses TRBV7-3 and TRBJ1-1; D unclear. The length of the CDR3 is 13 residues. V lost 2 bases and J 0 bases, leaving 4 bases between the germline ends. Germline CDR1 SGHTA, CDR2 FQGTGA. CDR3 in DNA: TGTGCCAGCAGCTTACGGCTGAACACTGAAGCTTTCTTT. Its translation is CASSLRLNTEAFF. The full variable domain, with the rest looked up from reference TRBV7-3 and TRBJ1-1, is GAGVSQTPSNKVTEKGKYVELRCDPISGHTALYWYRQSLGQGPEFLIYFQGTGAADDSGLPNDRFFAVRPEGSVSTLKIQRTERGDSAVYLCASSLRLNTEAFFGQGTRLTVV.

This clone was observed a few times. The V call is TRBV30, the J call TRBJ2-4; maybe TRBD2 (6 bases). Trimming removed 4 bases from V and 0 bases from J, with 13 bases in between. Germline lookup yields CDR1 GTSNPN and CDR2 SVGIG (reference sequence). The CDR3 runs 15 residues. The CDR3 region has the DNA TGTGCCTGGACCGGGGGAGGTTTAGCCAAAAACATTCAGTACTTC. Amino acid sequence: CAWTGGGLAKNIQYF.

The gene calls are TRBV29-1 and TRBJ2-2; 7 bases are shared with TRBD2. Losses at the gene ends were 6 bases for V and 0 bases for J; bases not matched to a gene: 7. CDR1 is SQVTM and CDR2 is ANQGSEA in the germline V gene. CDR3 length: 15 amino acids. The CDR3 DNA follows: TGCAGCGTGACGAGCGGGGATACGAACACCGGGGAGCTGTTTTTT. This gives the protein CSVTSGDTNTGELFF.

This clone was counted a few times. The junction does not match germline at one end; this may be a read error. The genes are TRBV30 and TRBJ2-3; D may be TRBD2 (5 bases). This CDR3 spans 12 amino acids. Looked up from germline, CDR1 is GTSNPN and CDR2 is SVGIG (reference sequence). CDR3 sequence: CAWSMLAETQYF. CDR3 bases: TGTGCCTGGAGTATGCTAGCAGAAACGCAGTATTTT. Combining the CDR3 with reference TRBV30 and TRBJ2-3 gives the whole variable domain SQTIHQWPATLVQPVGSPLSLECTVEGTSNPNLYWYRQAAGRGLQLLFYSVGIGQISSEVPQNLSASRPQDRQFILSSKKLLLSDSGFYLCAWSMLAETQYFGPGTRLTVL.

Concerning this clone: Other DNA variants within this sample encode the same CDR3. J is TRBJ2-5 and V is TRBV7-2, with TRBD1 matching 8 bases. This CDR3 comprises 13 residues. V trimming: 5 bases; J trimming: 5 bases; junction bases outside the gene matches: 4. The germline V gene encodes CDR1 SGHTA and CDR2 FQGNSA. The CDR3: CASSPTGGETQYF. CDR3 bases: TGTGCCAGCAGCCCAACAGGGGGGGAGACCCAGTACTTC.

This clone was seen a handful of times. This chain links TRBV7-2 with TRBJ2-1, with D perhaps matching TRBD1 (6 bases). V was trimmed by 1 base and J by 0 bases, leaving 7 bases between them. There are 15 residues in the CDR3. The V gene's germline CDR1 is SGHTA and CDR2 FQGNSA. CDR3 sequence: CASSLEDSSYNEQFF. The CDR3 bases are TGTGCCAGCAGCTTAGAGGACAGCTCCTACAATGAGCAGTTCTTC.

The DNA of the CDR3 is TGTGCCAGTAGTATTGCGTCGGGACAGGGAGTCTACGAGCAGTACTTC. Encoded protein: CASSIASGQGVYEQYF. The gene calls are TRBV19 and TRBJ2-7, with 9 bases fitting TRBD1. J lost 3 bases, V lost 3 bases, and 9 bases had no gene match. There are 16 residues in the CDR3. CDR1 and CDR2 from the germline V gene are LNHDA and SQIVND (reference sequence).

This chain joins TRBV30 and TRBJ2-7; D is unclear. This CDR3 region has 12 residues. Trimming left V 4 bases short and J 6 bases short, with 13 bases between. From germline, CDR1 is GTSNPN and CDR2 SVGIG (reference sequence). The CDR3 spells CAWTTPRLEQYF. The CDR3 bases are TGTGCCTGGACCACTCCCAGGCTCGAGCAGTACTTC.

The chain uses TRBV29-1 and TRBJ2-5; D remains unclear. CDR1 and CDR2 from the germline V gene are SQVTM and ANQGSEA. CDR3 length: 12 amino acids. The V gene lost 4 bases and the J gene lost 3 bases, with 9 bases spanning the gap. This CDR3 is CSVGNNEETQYF. The CDR3, as DNA: TGCAGCGTTGGGAATAATGAAGAGACCCAGTACTTC.

This clone was counted between two and nine times. Other DNA sequences in this sample translate to the same CDR3. The chain combines TRBV29-1 with TRBJ2-1, with D unresolved. The V end was cut by 2 bases, the J end by 4 bases, with 6 bases between. The CDR3 has 12 amino acids. The germline V gene has CDR1 SQVTM and CDR2 ANQGSEA. DNA of the CDR3: TGCAGCGTTGAATACAGTTACAATGAGCAGTTCTTC. Translation gives CSVEYSYNEQFF.

The V call is TRBV7-2, the J call TRBJ2-1, with 8 positions matching TRBD2. Germline CDR1 and CDR2: SGHTA and FQGNSA. CDR3 length: 12 residues. Unmatched junction bases numbered 9, after V lost 5 bases and J lost 15 bases. This CDR3 reads CASSLSGGGRFF. The CDR3 nucleotides are TGTGCCAGCAGCCTATCGGGAGGGGGTAGGTTCTTC.

The gene calls are TRBV25-1 and TRBJ2-7, with 7 nucleotides matching TRBD2. The germline CDR1 and CDR2 sequences are MGHDK and SYGVNS. The CDR3 has 13 amino acids. The V segment lost 4 bases and the J segment 5 bases; nucleotides outside the gene matches: 5. Here the CDR3 DNA reads TGTGCCAGCAGTGGAGGGAGGGCCAACGAGCAGTACTTC. The encoded protein is CASSGGRANEQYF.

This clone is a singleton in its sample. This chain links TRBV7-2 with TRBJ1-1; TRBD1 matches 9 bases. The CDR3 is made up of 15 amino acids. Trimming at V came to 1 base and at J to 2 bases, leaving 2 bases not matched to a gene. From germline, CDR1 is SGHTA and CDR2 FQGNSA. Here the CDR3 reads CASSLVGQGNTEAFF. The CDR3 bases are TGTGCCAGCAGCTTAGTGGGACAGGGAAACACTGAAGCTTTCTTT.

This clone was found a few times. V is TRBV29-1 and J is TRBJ2-3; 12 positions match TRBD2. The CDR3 runs to 14 residues. CDR1 is SQVTM and CDR2 is ANQGSEA in the germline V gene. The V gene end was trimmed by 2 bases and the J gene end by 3 bases; junction bases not matched to a gene: 0. CDR3 loop: CSVELAGGTDTQYF. As DNA, the CDR3 is TGCAGCGTTGAACTAGCGGGAGGGACAGATACGCAGTATTTT.

The CDR3 region has the DNA TGTGCCAGCAGTGAATTTGGAGGGGGAAACTATGGCTACACCTTC. Translating gives CASSEFGGGNYGYTF. The V call is TRBV25-1, the J call TRBJ1-2, with a tentative D call TRBD1 (6 bases). CDR1 and CDR2 (germline): MGHDK, SYGVNS. Trimming removed 1 base from V and 2 bases from J, with 11 bases in between. The CDR3 totals 15 residues.

The CDR3 bases are TGTGCCAGCAGCAAAACCCTAGCGGGAGGAGAGACCCAGTACTTC. This translates into CASSKTLAGGETQYF. This rearrangement joins TRBV5-6 to TRBJ2-5; 11 bases agree with TRBD2. The V and J ends lost 4 bases and 4 bases, in that order; junction bases with no gene match: 6. The CDR3 loop spans 15 amino acids. Germline CDR1 reads SGHDT; CDR2 reads YYEEEE.